The T cell receptor beta chain under discussion was sequenced for a study of identical twins. This clonotype was picked up many times. With 6 bases clipped from V and 2 bases from J, the junction kept 15 bases outside the gene matches. The CDR3 has 17 amino acids. The germline V gene encodes CDR1 MDHEN and CDR2 SYDVKM. Via MiXCR, TCRdb re-called the 5' RACE reads, giving one row per CDR3 protein. There are some 270,000 distinct CDR3 sequences in the sample; around 8% occur only once, and roughly 3% lies in the top ten. Separately, the same data were catalogued under a study of yellow fever vaccine responses in identical twins.

Sequences were obtained from CD8+ T cells sorted from blood. The TCR originated in a woman under 30 in good health. The gene calls are TRBV28 and TRBJ2-7, with 8 nucleotides matching TRBD2. The CDR3 DNA follows: TGTGCCAGCAGGGGGATAGCGGGGCAGGTACGGGCCTACGAGCAGTACTTC. Encoded protein: CASRGIAGQVRAYEQYF.